The 4 T cell receptor beta chains below all came from one sample that was sequenced in a study of persistence of HIV-infected CD4 T cells. Sequencing used immunoSEQ version 4 in survey mode. This table comes from immunoSEQ multiplex PCR, and its TCRdb copy is limited to in-frame clones, with some not included. The sample has 25,000 to 35,000 clones, around 80% seen once. Their recognized antigens are unknown. Stimulation used approximately 9.1 ug/mL lysate from CMV-infected fibroblasts. CD40L/CD69 double-negative CD45RO-high memory CD4+ T cells were collected. The source was CD4+ T cells sorted from PBMCs after approximately 18-hour stimulation, collected from a patient who received antiretroviral therapy. Receptor source: an adult man with HIV who was CMV-seropositive.

This clone was seen once. CDR3 loop: CASTIGSSSRTDTQYF. The CDR3 DNA sequence: TGCGCCAGCACCATTGGGTCTTCATCGCGCACAGATACGCAGTATTTT. The V gene is TRBV5-1, the J gene TRBJ2-3, with D unclear. The V end lost 6 bases, the J end lost 1 base, and 18 bases lay between the germline ends. This CDR3 comprises 16 residues. Germline CDR1 and CDR2: SGHRS and YFSETQ.

The chain carries TRBV5-3 and TRBJ1-1; weak D call: TRBD1 (5 bases). TRBV5-3 is designated an ORF whose function remains uncertain. Deletions cut 6 bases from V and 6 bases from J, with 18 bases between. The CDR3 has 14 amino acids. The CDR3 protein is CARKMHRQVAEAFF. Here the CDR3 DNA reads TGTGCCAGAAAAATGCACAGGCAGGTGGCTGAAGCTTTCTTT.

This clone has more than one count but fewer than ten. The rearrangement links TRBV9 to TRBJ1-1; a possible D gene is TRBD1 (6 bases). Germline values: CDR1 SGDLS, CDR2 YYNGEE. The CDR3 contains 16 residues. Trimming cost V 3 bases and J 0 bases, with 15 bases left between them. The CDR3 DNA is TGTGCCAGCAGCGCTCGACAGGCAGGTTTGAACACTGAAGCTTTCTTT. This encodes CASSARQAGLNTEAFF.

The V and J genes are TRBV19 and TRBJ1-5; 7 bases are shared with TRBD1. This CDR3 has 15 residues. CDR1 and CDR2 (germline): LNHDA, SQIVND (reference sequence). J was trimmed by 0 bases and V by 10 bases; bases with no gene match: 9. The CDR3 DNA reads TGTGCCACCATGGAACAGGGGATTAGCAATCAGCCCCAGCATTTT. This encodes CATMEQGISNQPQHF.